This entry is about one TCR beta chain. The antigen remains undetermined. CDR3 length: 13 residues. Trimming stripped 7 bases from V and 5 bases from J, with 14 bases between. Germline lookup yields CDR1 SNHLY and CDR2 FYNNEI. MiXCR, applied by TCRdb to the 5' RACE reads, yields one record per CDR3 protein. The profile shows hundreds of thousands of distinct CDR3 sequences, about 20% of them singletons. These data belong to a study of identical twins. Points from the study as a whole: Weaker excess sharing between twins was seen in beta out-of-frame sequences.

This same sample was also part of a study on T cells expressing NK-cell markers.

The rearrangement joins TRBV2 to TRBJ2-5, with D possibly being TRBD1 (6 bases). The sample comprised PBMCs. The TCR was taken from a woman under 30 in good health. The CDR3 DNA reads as TGTGCCAGCAACAACGAAAGGGGGGAGACCCAGTACTTC. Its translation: CASNNERGETQYF.